The clone carrying this T cell receptor (beta chain) was seen at least ten times. The CDR3 contains 14 residues. Germline V CDR1 and CDR2: SGHRS, YFSETQ. Deletions cut 6 bases from V and 0 bases from J, with 13 bases between. At the time of active disease, bone marrow was collected from every patient. This library used around 400 ng RNA and molecular barcoded adaptors spanning alpha/delta and beta/gamma chains. TCRdb re-derived calls from the reads in MiXCR, one entry per CDR3 protein. The data contain about 62,000 distinct CDR3 sequences, approximately 19% of them singletons. These data are taken from a study of read filtering for tumor transcriptome and immune sequencing. Study background: R-ISS stage counts were fewer than ten for I, roughly 15 for II, 7 for III. Whole-transcriptome libraries were prepared after DNase treatment.

Sequencing used a population of CD138-negative cells sorted from bone marrow. The chain uses TRBV5-1 and TRBJ2-7, with D unclear. The TCR originated in a donor older than 35 with multiple myeloma. CDR3 in DNA: TGCGCCAGCACCCGGACGGGTAGCTCCTACGAGCAGTACTTC. Translating gives CASTRTGSSYEQYF.